The 16 T cell receptor beta chains below were found in one sample sequenced in a study of blood T cell repertoires in COVID-19. Here immunoSEQ multiplex PCR was the method, and the copy in TCRdb shows in-frame clones only, minus some. The data hold 9,000 to 15,000 clones, with almost 85% observed a single time. The material sequenced was peripheral blood. These receptors were collected from a man at least 80 years old with acute or convalescent COVID-19.

This clone showed up just a few times. The chain uses TRBV7-2 and TRBJ2-7, with a tentative D call TRBD1 (6 bases). Looked up from germline, CDR1 is SGHTA and CDR2 is FQGNSA. V was pared by 2 bases and J by 3 bases, with 14 bases between. The CDR3 consists of 15 residues. CDR3 in amino acids: CASSLTGPLVYEQYF. In nucleotides, the CDR3 is TGTGCCAGCAGCTTAACAGGGCCACTAGTCTACGAGCAGTACTTC. Full variable domain (outside the CDR3, taken from reference TRBV7-2 and TRBJ2-7): GAGVSQSPSNKVTEKGKDVELRCDPISGHTALYWYRQSLGQGLEFLIYFQGNSAPDKSGLPSDRFSAERTGGSVSTLTIQRTQQEDSAVYLCASSLTGPLVYEQYFGPGTRLTVT.

The gene calls are TRBV7-2 and TRBJ1-5; D unresolved. Trimming took off 0 bases at V and 8 bases at J, with 8 bases between the two ends. Germline loops: CDR1 SGHTA, CDR2 FQGNSA. This CDR3 region has 13 residues. CDR3 loop: CASSLASQEPQHF. CDR3 bases: TGTGCCAGCAGCTTAGCGTCTCAGGAGCCCCAGCATTTT.

The sample holds a few counts of this clone. The chain joins TRBV30 to TRBJ2-5; 7 bases align to TRBD2. This CDR3 is 14 amino acids long. Trimming cost V 2 bases and J 6 bases; bases outside gene matches: 9. Germline V gene lookup returns CDR1 GTSNPN and CDR2 SVGIG (reference sequence). The DNA of the CDR3 is TGTGCCTGGAGTCCCCTCGGCGGGGGACAGACCCAGTACTTC. This sequence encodes CAWSPLGGGQTQYF.

The chain carries TRBV6-2 or TRBV6-3 and TRBJ2-2, with 11 bases lining up with TRBD2. Per germline, CDR1 MNHEY and CDR2 SVGEGT. This CDR3 is 18 amino acids long. V shed 0 bases, J shed 0 bases, and the junction held 3 bases outside the gene matches. The CDR3 nucleotides read TGTGCCAGCAGTTACTCCACTAGCGGGGGCACGAACACCGGGGAGCTGTTTTTT. Its protein product is CASSYSTSGGTNTGELFF.

The CDR3 nucleotides read TGCGCCAGCAGCTTGGCGGGTTCGAGCTCCTACAATGAGCAGTTCTTC. Its protein is CASSLAGSSSYNEQFF. The chain combines TRBV5-1 with TRBJ2-1; no firm D call. This CDR3 has 16 residues. The V end was cut by 0 bases, the J end by 0 bases, with 10 bases between. Germline lookup yields CDR1 SGHRS and CDR2 YFSETQ.

This CDR3 reads CASSPRAGVLDTQYF. DNA of the CDR3: TGTGCCAGCTCACCACGGGCGGGGGTGTTAGATACGCAGTATTTT. This sequence joins TRBV18 and TRBJ2-3; 7 positions match TRBD2. The V segment lost 1 base and the J segment 5 bases; nucleotides outside the gene matches: 6. The CDR3 has 15 residues. CDR1 and CDR2 from the germline V gene are KGHSH and LQKENI.

V and J are TRBV19 and TRBJ1-4, with 9 bases identical to TRBD1. The CDR3 has 13 amino acids. With 9 bases clipped from V and 8 bases from J, the junction kept 7 bases outside the gene matches. CDR1 and CDR2 from the germline V gene are LNHDA and SQIVND (reference sequence). The chain's CDR3 is CASKGTGSEKLFF. The CDR3 coding sequence is TGTGCCAGCAAAGGGACAGGGAGCGAAAAACTGTTTTTT.

V is TRBV15 and J is TRBJ1-2; tentative D call: TRBD1 (5 bases). This CDR3 is built from 17 residues. The germline V and J ends were trimmed by 0 bases and 4 bases, with 18 bases remaining between them. The V gene's germline CDR1 is LNHNV and CDR2 YYDKDF (reference sequence). CDR3 nucleotide sequence: TGTGCCACCAGCAGAGATTTTGGGACTCCTGGATCCTATGGCTACACCTTC. Amino acids: CATSRDFGTPGSYGYTF.

The chain has TRBV3-1 (or the pseudogene TRBV3-2) and TRBJ1-5, with a possible D match to TRBD1 (5 bases). Germline V CDR1 and CDR2: LGHDT, YNNKEL (reference sequence). The V end was cut by 0 bases, the J end by 0 bases, with 12 bases between. The CDR3 is 17 amino acids. CDR3 protein: CASSQDSGPYSNQPQHF. In nucleotides, the CDR3 is TGTGCCAGCAGCCAAGACTCAGGGCCTTATAGCAATCAGCCCCAGCATTTT.

This chain joins TRBV5-1 and TRBJ2-3; tentative D call: TRBD2 (6 bases). Germline CDR1 reads SGHRS; CDR2 reads YFSETQ. CDR3 size: 14 residues. The germline V and J ends were trimmed by 2 bases and 2 bases, with 9 bases remaining between them. The CDR3 bases are TGCGCCAGCAGCTTAGGAGGGTACACAGATACGCAGTATTTT. Translation: CASSLGGYTDTQYF.

The DNA for the CDR3 is TGTGCCAGCAGCCAAAGAGGGGGCCTGGCTGGAAACACCATATATTTT. Protein sequence: CASSQRGGLAGNTIYF. V is TRBV3-1 (or the pseudogene TRBV3-2) and J is TRBJ1-3; the match to TRBD1 covers 7 bases. CDR3 size: 16 residues. Germline V gives CDR1 LGHDT, CDR2 YNNKEL (reference sequence). The J segment lost 2 bases and the V segment lost 2 bases, leaving 6 bases of the junction unmatched.

The chain has TRBV9 and TRBJ1-6; D is possibly TRBD1 (6 bases). Trimming removed 3 bases at V and 7 bases at J, with 8 bases between. This CDR3 has 13 amino acids. CDR1 and CDR2 from the germline V gene are SGDLS and YYNGEE. CDR3 sequence reads: CASSGTANSPLHF. The CDR3 bases are TGTGCCAGCAGCGGGACAGCCAATTCACCCCTCCACTTT. Variable domain in full (rest from reference TRBV9 and TRBJ1-6): DSGVTQTPKHLITATGQRVTLRCSPRSGDLSVYWYQQSLDQGLQFLIQYYNGEERAKGNILERFSAQQFPDLHSELNLSSLELGDSALYFCASSGTANSPLHFGNGTRLTVT.

The chain uses TRBV3-1 (or the pseudogene TRBV3-2) and TRBJ2-3, with 8 bases matching TRBD2. Trimming removed 4 bases from V and 5 bases from J; junction bases left unmatched: 5. Germline CDR1 and CDR2: LGHDT and YNNKEL (reference sequence). The CDR3 extends over 14 amino acids. The CDR3 sequence is CASSPPGLEDTQYF. CDR3 sequence (DNA): TGTGCCAGCAGCCCCCCGGGACTAGAAGATACGCAGTATTTT.

The chain links TRBV6-5 to TRBJ2-1; D is possibly TRBD1 (6 bases). Trimming pared 6 bases from V and 8 bases from J, leaving 14 bases between. Germline V CDR1 and CDR2: MNHEY, SVGAGI. This CDR3 has 13 amino acids. CDR3 sequence: CASSVVWGHEQFF. For the CDR3, the DNA is TGTGCCAGCAGCGTCGTGTGGGGGCATGAGCAGTTCTTC.

The chain couples TRBV28 to TRBJ1-5, with D unclear. This CDR3 has 13 amino acids. The V end was cut by 3 bases, the J end by 5 bases, with 8 bases between. Germline V gene sequence: CDR1 MDHEN, CDR2 SYDVKM. In DNA form, the CDR3 reads TGTGCCAGCAGTTTCGTGAGGGATCAGCCCCAGCATTTT. It is translated as CASSFVRDQPQHF.

The J gene is TRBJ2-2, the V gene TRBV7-9; D not certain. The CDR3 totals 14 residues. Trimming left V 0 bases short and J 9 bases short, with 11 bases between. Germline CDR1 and CDR2: SEHNR and FQNEAQ (reference sequence). Here the CDR3 reads CASSLAVEFRELFF. As DNA, the CDR3 is TGTGCCAGCAGCTTAGCAGTAGAGTTTCGGGAGCTGTTTTTT. Variable domain in full (rest from reference TRBV7-9 and TRBJ2-2): DTGVSQNPRHKITKRGQNVTFRCDPISEHNRLYWYRQTLGQGPEFLTYFQNEAQLEKSRLLSDRFSAERPKGSFSTLEIQRTEQGDSAMYLCASSLAVEFRELFFGEGSRLTVL.